The 10 T cell receptor beta chains listed next were all sequenced from one sample in a study of shared clonotypes between healthy human individuals. Profiling relied on immunoSEQ multiplex PCR, and the TCRdb table lists in-frame clones only, not all of them. The profile shows a few million clones, just over 90% of them singletons. Source material: naive CD4+ T cells sorted from blood. Subset defined: CD45RA+ positively selected. The receptors come from a man between 18 and 35 years old in good health.

With respect to this clone: The identical CDR3 is also encoded by other nucleotide sequences in the sample. This chain links TRBV11-2 with TRBJ2-3; D gene uncertain. The CDR3 spans 15 residues. Between the trimmed V and J ends, which lost 0 bases and 1 base, there was a span of 8 bases. Germline CDR1 is SGHAT and CDR2 is FQNNGV. CDR3 coding DNA: TGTGCCAGCAGCTTAGACGGTGAGGGCACAGATACGCAGTATTTT. Its protein is CASSLDGEGTDTQYF.

This clone has only one observation. The rearrangement links TRBV6-6 to TRBJ2-1; D may be TRBD1 or TRBD2 (6 bases each). The germline CDR1 and CDR2 sequences are MNHNY and SVGAGI (reference sequence). This CDR3 has 16 residues. The V and J ends lost 2 bases and 2 bases respectively, with 13 bases between them. The CDR3 here is CASSYTGGSPYNEQFF. In DNA, the CDR3 is TGTGCCAGCAGTTACACCGGGGGCTCTCCCTACAATGAGCAGTTCTTC.

The rearrangement joins TRBV2 to TRBJ1-6, with D perhaps matching TRBD1 (6 bases). Germline assignment: CDR1 SNHLY and CDR2 FYNNEI. Trimming left V 4 bases short and J 9 bases short, with 7 bases between. The CDR3 length is 12 residues. In nucleotides, the CDR3 is TGTGCCAGCAGTGTAGGGGGTTCACCCCTCCACTTT. Protein: CASSVGGSPLHF.

V and J are TRBV6-5 and TRBJ2-7; TRBD2 matches at 13 bases. In germline, CDR1 is MNHEY, CDR2 SVGAGI. The CDR3 consists of 15 residues. V trimming: 6 bases; J trimming: 6 bases; junction bases outside the gene matches: 8. The CDR3 protein is CASRSGTSGVGEQYF. The CDR3 coding sequence is TGTGCCAGCAGATCAGGGACTAGCGGGGTTGGCGAGCAGTACTTC.

This clone was seen a few times. The chain employs TRBV2 and TRBJ1-5, with D maybe TRBD1 (6 bases). This CDR3 is 15 amino acids long. Trimming shortened V by 6 bases and J by 6 bases, and 18 bases separated the two germline ends. Germline lookup yields CDR1 SNHLY and CDR2 FYNNEI. CDR3 protein: CASSRELGGIQPQHF. CDR3 bases: TGTGCCAGCAGCCGCGAATTAGGGGGAATTCAGCCCCAGCATTTT. The variable domain in full, with the rest retrieved from reference TRBV2 and TRBJ1-5, is EPEVTQTPSHQVTQMGQEVILRCVPISNHLYFYWYRQILGQKVEFLVSFYNNEISEKSEIFDDQFSVERPDGSNFTLKIRSTKLEDSAMYFCASSRELGGIQPQHFGDGTRLSIL.

The V call is TRBV5-1, the J call TRBJ2-3; TRBD2 aligns across 13 bases. The J segment lost 4 bases and the V segment lost 3 bases, leaving 5 bases of the junction unmatched. Per germline, CDR1 SGHRS and CDR2 YFSETQ. The CDR3 is 16 amino acids. The CDR3 coding sequence is TGCGCCAGCAGCTCACGGACTAGCGGGGGAGCAGATACGCAGTATTTT. Protein: CASSSRTSGGADTQYF. Full variable domain (remainder filled in from reference TRBV5-1 and TRBJ2-3): KAGVTQTPRYLIKTRGQQVTLSCSPISGHRSVSWYQQTPGQGLQFLFEYFSETQRNKGNFPGRFSGRQFSNSRSEMNVSTLELGDSALYLCASSSRTSGGADTQYFGPGTRLTVL.

The rearrangement uses TRBV5-1 and TRBJ1-1; maybe TRBD1 (6 bases). V shed 4 bases and J shed 11 bases, with 21 bases lying between them. The CDR3 covers 14 residues. In germline, CDR1 is SGHRS, CDR2 YFSETQ. As DNA, the CDR3 is TGCGCCAGCAGCGACATCAGGGGAGATGGTGTGGCTTTCTTT. Amino acid sequence: CASSDIRGDGVAFF. The complete variable domain, with remaining parts taken from reference TRBV5-1 and TRBJ1-1, reads KAGVTQTPRYLIKTRGQQVTLSCSPISGHRSVSWYQQTPGQGLQFLFEYFSETQRNKGNFPGRFSGRQFSNSRSEMNVSTLELGDSALYLCASSDIRGDGVAFFGQGTRLTVV.

The chain uses TRBV5-1 and TRBJ2-5; 7 nucleotides match TRBD1. The length of the CDR3 is 15 residues. V gave up 4 bases and J gave up 5 bases; unmatched junction bases: 11. CDR1 and CDR2 (germline): SGHRS, YFSETQ. The CDR3 loop reads CASSADREASETQYF. CDR3 in DNA: TGCGCCAGCAGCGCCGACAGGGAAGCATCGGAGACCCAGTACTTC.

The V call is TRBV7-6, the J call TRBJ2-2; D perhaps matches TRBD1 (6 bases). Germline V gene lookup returns CDR1 SGHVS and CDR2 FNYEAQ. The CDR3 covers 17 residues. V was pared by 0 bases and J by 4 bases, with 15 bases between. The CDR3 reads CASSLAGVSGVTGELFF. In nucleotides, the CDR3 is TGTGCCAGCAGCTTAGCAGGGGTTTCAGGGGTCACCGGGGAGCTGTTTTTT.

This chain connects TRBV10-3 to TRBJ2-2; 7 bases fit TRBD2. The CDR3 is 15 residues long. CDR1 and CDR2 (germline): ENHRY, SYGVKD. The ends lost 4 bases at V and 2 bases at J; junction bases unmatched: 4. The CDR3 DNA sequence: TGTGCCATCAGTGTGGCTAGCGGTAACACCGGGGAGCTGTTTTTT. It encodes CAISVASGNTGELFF.